These 6 T cell receptor beta chains originate from one sample sequenced in a study of OX40 agonist ivuxolimab in advanced cancers. The data were produced by immunoSEQ multiplex PCR, yet TCRdb's version contains in-frame clones alone and is incomplete. This repertoire shows fewer than 85,000 clones, roughly 90% found once; its top ten account for 0.5% to 0.55%. This specimen was CD4+ or CD8+ T cells sorted from blood, taken in a trial of the OX40 agonist ivuxolimab. The receptors originated from an adult with an advanced solid tumor such as melanoma, head and neck, liver or kidney cancer.

The chain employs TRBV6-1 and TRBJ2-5; weak D call: TRBD2 (6 bases). The V end lost 6 bases, the J end lost 2 bases, and 13 bases lay between the germline ends. The CDR3 is made up of 14 amino acids. Germline V gene sequence: CDR1 MNHNS, CDR2 SASEGT. Here the CDR3 reads CASRPGLEQETQYF. CDR3 coding DNA: TGTGCCAGCAGGCCGGGACTGGAACAAGAGACCCAGTACTTC.

The chain carries TRBV21-1 and TRBJ2-3; TRBD1 was called by the table and not checked on the DNA. TRBV21-1 is given as a pseudogene. This CDR3 spans 17 amino acids. The CDR3 region has the DNA TGTGCCAGCAGCCTCCCCGCTGACAGGGTGGTTTCAGATACGCAGTATTTT. Protein sequence: CASSLPADRVVSDTQYF.

This chain connects TRBV5-1 to TRBJ2-7, with 7 bases fitting TRBD1. This CDR3 comprises 17 residues. From germline, CDR1 is SGHRS and CDR2 YFSETQ. V shed 5 bases and J 5 bases; nucleotides not matched to a gene: 19. This CDR3 reads CASSYPRGRDFKDEQYF. The CDR3 nucleotides read TGCGCCAGCAGTTATCCTAGGGGGCGCGATTTTAAGGACGAGCAGTACTTC.

The gene calls are TRBV18 and TRBJ1-2, with TRBD1 identical over 8 bases. The CDR3 contains 14 residues. After removal of 3 bases from V and 2 bases from J, the junction contained 2 bases not matched to a gene. CDR1 is KGHSH, CDR2 LQKENI, per germline. CDR3 sequence: CASSPGQENYGYTF. CDR3 bases: TGTGCCAGCTCACCGGGACAGGAGAACTATGGCTACACCTTC.

V and J are TRBV5-4 and TRBJ2-3, with 8 bases identical to TRBD2. The V and J ends lost 0 bases and 3 bases, in that order; junction bases with no gene match: 6. CDR3 length: 16 residues. Looked up from germline, CDR1 is SGHNT and CDR2 is YYREEE (reference sequence). CDR3 DNA sequence: TGTGCCAGCAGCTTGGCGAGCGGGAGTAGTACAGATACGCAGTATTTT. It specifies CASSLASGSSTDTQYF.

J is TRBJ2-5 and V is TRBV11-3; TRBD2 aligns across 7 bases. Germline CDR1 and CDR2: SGHNT and YENEEA. This CDR3 is 16 amino acids long. V trimming: 5 bases; J trimming: 5 bases; junction bases outside the gene matches: 14. The CDR3 bases are TGTGCCAGCAGCCTCTCCCGGGGGGTGGGGTCCGAGACCCAGTACTTC. It encodes CASSLSRGVGSETQYF.